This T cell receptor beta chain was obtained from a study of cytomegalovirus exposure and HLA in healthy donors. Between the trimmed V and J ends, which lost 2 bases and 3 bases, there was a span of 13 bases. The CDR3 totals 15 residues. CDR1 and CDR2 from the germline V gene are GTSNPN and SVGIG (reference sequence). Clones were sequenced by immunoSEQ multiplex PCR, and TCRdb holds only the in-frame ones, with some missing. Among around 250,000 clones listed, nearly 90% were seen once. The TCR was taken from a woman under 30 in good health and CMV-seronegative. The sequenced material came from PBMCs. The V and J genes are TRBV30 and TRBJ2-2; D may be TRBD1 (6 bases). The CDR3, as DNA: TGTGCCTGGAGTTTTACAGGGATTTACACCGGGGAGCTGTTTTTT. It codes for CAWSFTGIYTGELFF.